The text below deals with one T cell receptor (beta chain). Which antigen it targets is not known. No qualities accompany the bases; no much larger clone lies one base away. V was cut back by 6 bases and J by 4 bases, leaving a gap of 15 bases between them. From its cysteine to its phenylalanine, the CDR3 spans 14 amino acids. Kept here is only the CDR3 DNA, which spans 42 bases and is read in frame from base 1. For CDR1 and CDR2, the germline V gene lists MNHEY and SVGAGI. The sample is drawn from a study of T cell changes during pregnancy in multiple sclerosis (dated by TCRdb to about 2019). In the study overall: The study looked at changes in the T cell repertoire across pregnancy in women with multiple sclerosis.

Library preparation used the immunoSEQ multiplex PCR assay. The clones in this table, taken by TCRdb from immuneACCESS, are in-frame only. Not every clone is retained; where verified, under half of the shortfall comes from an unresolved V gene, and the cause of the rest is unknown. Across this sample there are approximately 53,000 clones, with around 92% seen only once. 0.7% to 0.9% of the sample is held by the ten biggest clonotypes. The V and J genes are TRBV6-5 and TRBJ1-2; possibly the D gene is TRBD1, per 6 matching bases. This sequence was found in a female donor with multiple sclerosis, enrolled in a pregnancy study. This specimen was CD4+ T cells from peripheral blood mononuclear cells, taken in the third trimester of pregnancy. The CDR3: CASSRNRDLYGYTF. The nucleotide sequence reads as follows: TGTGCCAGCAGCCGTAACAGGGACCTCTATGGCTACACCTTC.